A selection of T cell receptor beta chains follows, all from one sample in a study of blood T cell repertoires in COVID-19. Repertoires were generated with immunoSEQ multiplex PCR, while TCRdb's copy carries only in-frame clones and drops some. The sample lists around 160,000 clones, approximately 80% occurring once. Sample: peripheral blood. The source of these receptors is a human donor in a cohort sampled during active COVID-19. CDR3s include the opening cysteine and the closing phenylalanine or tryptophan. D genes are given only for firm matches. Size values are once, few and many counts, or a class for expanded clones, and some rows have none.

V gene: TRBV7-2; J gene: TRBJ2-2; D gene: TRBD1; clone size: once; CDR3 DNA: TGTGCCAGCAGCCTCACGATACAGGGGGCGGGTACCGGGGAGCTGTTTTTT; CDR3 protein: CASSLTIQGAGTGELFF
V gene: TRBV4-3; J gene: TRBJ1-5; D gene: NA; clone size: NA; CDR3 DNA: TGCGCCAGCAGCCAGGCCCAGGGGTTGGATCAGCCCCAGCATTTT; CDR3 protein: CASSQAQGLDQPQHF
V gene: TRBV6-5; J gene: TRBJ2-1; D gene: TRBD2; clone size: NA; CDR3 DNA: TGTGCCACCCAACCCCTAGCGGGGGGTCCTGAGTTCTTC; CDR3 protein: CATQPLAGGPEFF
V gene: TRBV6-2/TRBV6-3; J gene: TRBJ2-3; D gene: TRBD2; clone size: NA; CDR3 DNA: TGTGCCAGCAGTTACCCCCCGGAGCGGGGGGGCCGTGCAGATACGCAGTATTTT; CDR3 protein: CASSYPPERGGRADTQYF
V gene: TRBV7-2; J gene: TRBJ2-7; D gene: TRBD2; clone size: few; CDR3 DNA: TGTGCCAGCAGCTTTTCCGGGACTAGCGGGTACGACGAGCAGTACTTC; CDR3 protein: CASSFSGTSGYDEQYF
V gene: TRBV28; J gene: TRBJ1-2; D gene: NA; clone size: once; CDR3 DNA: TGTGCCAGCAGGAATCCCACAGGCTATGGCTACACCTTC; CDR3 protein: CASRNPTGYGYTF
V gene: TRBV6-2/TRBV6-3; J gene: TRBJ1-2; D gene: TRBD1; clone size: NA; CDR3 DNA: TGTGCCAGCAGTTTCCCACAGGGGGATGGCTACACCTTC; CDR3 protein: CASSFPQGDGYTF
V gene: TRBV28; J gene: TRBJ1-4; D gene: NA; clone size: NA; CDR3 DNA: TGTGCCAGCAGTGACAGAATAAAACTGTTTTTT; CDR3 protein: CASSDRIKLFF
V gene: TRBV5-1; J gene: TRBJ2-3; D gene: NA; clone size: NA; CDR3 DNA: TGCGCCAGCAGCCGAGCCGGGGTCGGAGATACGCAGTATTTT; CDR3 protein: CASSRAGVGDTQYF
V gene: TRBV5-4; J gene: TRBJ2-7; D gene: TRBD1; clone size: NA; CDR3 DNA: TGTGCCAGCAGCCCTGGACAGGGTTCCTACGAGCAGTACTTC; CDR3 protein: CASSPGQGSYEQYF
V gene: TRBV7-2; J gene: TRBJ1-1; D gene: TRBD1; clone size: NA; CDR3 DNA: TGTGCCAGCAGCTTAGGGGACAGTGAAGCTTTCTTT; CDR3 protein: CASSLGDSEAFF
V gene: TRBV19; J gene: TRBJ2-3; D gene: TRBD2; clone size: once; CDR3 DNA: TGTGCCAGTAGTATCCCCCAGCGGGGGGGAAAAGATACGCAGTATTTT; CDR3 protein: CASSIPQRGGKDTQYF
V gene: TRBV25-1; J gene: TRBJ2-6; D gene: NA; clone size: NA; CDR3 DNA: TGTGCCAGCAGTGAATTCGGGTCTGGGGCCAACGTCCTGACTTTC; CDR3 protein: CASSEFGSGANVLTF
V gene: TRBV11-3; J gene: TRBJ2-1; D gene: TRBD2; clone size: NA; CDR3 DNA: TGTGCCAGCAGCGCTTACCTAGCGGGGGGTCAGGATGAGCAGTTCTTC; CDR3 protein: CASSAYLAGGQDEQFF
V gene: TRBV18; J gene: TRBJ1-5; D gene: TRBD1; clone size: NA; CDR3 DNA: TGTGCCAGCTCACCACTCGACAGGGCCAATCAGCCCCAGCATTTT; CDR3 protein: CASSPLDRANQPQHF
V gene: TRBV7-2; J gene: TRBJ1-3; D gene: NA; clone size: NA; CDR3 DNA: TGTGCCAGCAGCTTTTCCGACAGGGGAAACACCATATATTTT; CDR3 protein: CASSFSDRGNTIYF
V gene: TRBV30; J gene: TRBJ2-1; D gene: TRBD2; clone size: NA; CDR3 DNA: TGTGCCTGGAGTACGGGAGGGACCGGACTTAATGAGCAGTTCTTC; CDR3 protein: CAWSTGGTGLNEQFF
V gene: TRBV9; J gene: TRBJ2-1; D gene: TRBD1; clone size: NA; CDR3 DNA: TGTGCCAGCAGCGTGCGGACAGGGATGGACAATGAGCAGTTCTTC; CDR3 protein: CASSVRTGMDNEQFF
V gene: TRBV18; J gene: TRBJ1-1; D gene: NA; clone size: NA; CDR3 DNA: TGTGCCAGCTCGCCGCCGGGGGGGATCAACTCCAACACTGAAGCTTTCTTT; CDR3 protein: CASSPPGGINSNTEAFF
V gene: TRBV3-1/TRBV3-2; J gene: TRBJ1-1; D gene: TRBD1; clone size: few; CDR3 DNA: TGTGCCAGCAGTCGCACTTCAGGGGGTGCTTTCTTT; CDR3 protein: CASSRTSGGAFF
V gene: TRBV19; J gene: TRBJ1-1; D gene: NA; clone size: NA; CDR3 DNA: TGTGCCAGTAGTATCGGCGGCCCGAACACTGAAGCTTTCTTT; CDR3 protein: CASSIGGPNTEAFF
V gene: TRBV10-3; J gene: TRBJ1-5; D gene: NA; clone size: NA; CDR3 DNA: TGTGCCATCAGTGGAGGGTCCACTAGCAATCAGCCCCAGCATTTT; CDR3 protein: CAISGGSTSNQPQHF
V gene: TRBV4-3; J gene: TRBJ1-5; D gene: NA; clone size: NA; CDR3 DNA: TGCGCCAGCAGCCAAGAAGCCCTCCCCGGTCAGCCCCAGCATTTT; CDR3 protein: CASSQEALPGQPQHF
V gene: TRBV6-5; J gene: TRBJ1-1; D gene: TRBD1; clone size: NA; CDR3 DNA: TGTGCCAGCAGTCCCGGGACAGGGAAGAACACTGAAGCTTTCTTT; CDR3 protein: CASSPGTGKNTEAFF
V gene: TRBV25-1; J gene: TRBJ1-1; D gene: NA; clone size: few; CDR3 DNA: TGTGCCAGCAGTAGTTCCAGGAACACTGAAGCTTTCTTT; CDR3 protein: CASSSSRNTEAFF
V gene: TRBV4-3; J gene: TRBJ2-5; D gene: NA; clone size: NA; CDR3 DNA: TGCGCCAGCAGCCGCCATGGAGGGGTAGAGACCCAGTACTTC; CDR3 protein: CASSRHGGVETQYF
V gene: TRBV2; J gene: TRBJ2-2; D gene: NA; clone size: NA; CDR3 DNA: TGTGCCAGCACTAGCAAAGCCCCAGGCGGGGAGCTGTTTTTT; CDR3 protein: CASTSKAPGGELFF
V gene: TRBV6-5; J gene: TRBJ1-1; D gene: TRBD1; clone size: NA; CDR3 DNA: TGTGCCAGCAGTTTCGCGACAGGGGCGAACACTGAAGCTTTCTTT; CDR3 protein: CASSFATGANTEAFF
V gene: TRBV7-9; J gene: TRBJ1-3; D gene: NA; clone size: NA; CDR3 DNA: TGTGCCAGCAGCTTAGGGGGCACCTCTGGAAACACCATATATTTT; CDR3 protein: CASSLGGTSGNTIYF